This T cell receptor (beta chain) was captured by sequencing in a study of cytomegalovirus exposure and HLA in healthy donors (dated by TCRdb to 2017 to 2019). Notes on the research overall: An earlier analysis of roughly 500 of the donors reported about 250 Gb of sequence data and some 100 million unique TCR beta sequences from about 200 million T cells. About 320 gigabases of sequencing data and approximately 85 million unique TCR sequences were included in an early release covering about 620 HLA-typed donors. Of the 300 to 500 genotyped donors, 81% were placed in the genetic ancestry cluster associated with self-reported Caucasian donors. The aim of the study was to test whether cataloging public T cell receptors could identify signatures of past pathogen exposure. Using immunosequencing, the study profiled T cell repertoires from 640 or so subjects and related those repertoires to cytomegalovirus serostatus. Along with the approximately 700-subject first cohort, a separate validation cohort of roughly 110 different subjects was used. To predict cytomegalovirus infection status, the study brought together high-throughput TCR immunosequencing, statistical association of individual TCRs with disease status, and machine learning. A later analysis re-examined previously published TCR beta repertoires from 500 to 700 donors and added high-resolution HLA genotyping to investigate patterns of TCR occurrence. Rather than using new phenotypic data, the later analysis identified candidate immune exposures from TCR beta sequences and from how often those sequences occurred across donors. In an earlier analysis of around 540 of the donors, high-throughput TCR beta sequencing was used to judge whether each TCR beta V gene segment behaved as functional or pseudogenic. Alongside the repertoire data, information on donor age, sex, ethnicity and CMV serostatus was compiled. Genome-wide SNP genotypes for about three fifths of the 666 donors were used in a later genetic analysis, which treated that subset as a discovery cohort. Every discovery cohort repertoire had been produced on one sequencing platform. Both class I and class II loci were covered by HLA typing, at four-digit resolution. The number of donors typed differed by locus, with roughly 629-640 for A, B, C, DRB1 and DQB1, more than 500 for DQA1, about 610 for DPA1, and 400 to 490 for DPB1. Roughly 5 DR-DQ haplotypes were treated as single units for association and clustering because of strong linkage in the cohort. Among 398 genotyped donors of the cohort, an average of roughly 230,000 unique TCR beta nucleotide sequences was sequenced per donor, of which about 18% were non-productive. Points the paper makes about the study in general: A further reported finding was that TCR beta sequences accurately predicted the HLA-A and HLA-B alleles for most subjects in the first cohort. This cohort had only TCR beta chains sequenced, and the lack of alpha or paired-chain data limited which features could be detected. Compared with the approximately 670-donor mean, donors in an Asian-associated ancestry cluster had fewer N-insertions in productive TCRs, according to a later genetic analysis. Correlated functional status among segregating V segments might be attributable to linkage disequilibrium, but an unknown experimental factor could not be ruled out. According to a later analysis, most CMV-associated TCR beta chains appeared to be HLA-restricted, and the HLA associations seemed to be driven largely by CMV exposure. Some IMGT-functional V segments, including TRBV6-2 and TRBV6-3, could not be distinguished by the 87-base-pair reads and were therefore excluded. A cluster of highly shared sequence variants was judged likely to represent a technical artifact of the sequencing pipeline. In a later analysis, the rate of TCR association differed among HLA loci, with DRB1 alleles having the most associated TCRs and HLA-C alleles having the fewest. A few of the identified cytomegalovirus-associated TCR beta chains were confirmed in vitro to be specific for cytomegalovirus antigens. Most TCR sequences were seen in very few donors, while some public TCRs were found in many individuals. At a false discovery rate of 0.05, a later analysis linked under 20,000 TCR beta sequences to specific HLA alleles. A later analysis found that HLA-associated TCR beta chains were more clonally expanded and had lower generation probabilities than equally common non-associated chains. The only immune exposure information available for the cohort was CMV serostatus. In a later analysis, several top co-occurrence clusters were reported to appear linked to parvovirus B19, influenza, CMV and Epstein-Barr virus. In the study, some 160 TCR beta chains were listed as associated with cytomegalovirus. It was suggested by the authors that the approach could potentially be generalized to other disease states and immunological phenotypes. In an earlier analysis of some 500 of the donors, most TCR beta V segments appeared in productive rearrangements about 87% or about 30% of the time, broadly matching IMGT annotations. Cytomegalovirus status was reported to be diagnosed by the classifier with high specificity and sensitivity in both the original and validation cohorts. Because HLA typing was missing for some donors at each locus, association tests included only the typed subset. Some 16 rarely observed V segments, including chromosome 9 orphons, were excluded from the earlier analysis of 550 to 700 of the donors because counts were too low. Roughly uniform sequencing depth across donors was assumed in presence/absence analyses, although this assumption may not hold. Strong co-occurrence of HLA alleles, especially DR and DQ, made assigning TCR associations to individual alleles difficult. V-gene and J-gene trimming of TCR beta chains was associated with a missense DCLRE1C variant in a later genetic analysis, and the association was replicated in an independent cohort.

A remark on this clone: Its antigen remains unidentified. Base qualities were left out, and no much larger clone turns up one base away.

The cohort consisted of fewer than 700 healthy bone marrow donors. At the time of sampling, all cohort members were nominally healthy, though unrecorded immune exposures were likely present. The donor was CMV seronegative and was included in the group of several hundred seronegative cohort members. Each donor provided a peripheral blood sample, and peripheral blood mononuclear cells were used for TCR beta sequencing. Genomic DNA was extracted from the blood cell samples with the Qiagen DNeasy Blood Extraction Kit. Library preparation was by the immunoSEQ multiplex PCR assay. The multiplex PCR relied on a mix of 60 forward primers for TCR Vbeta segments and 13 reverse primers for TCR Jbeta segments. The CDR3 region of rearranged TCR beta genes was amplified from genomic DNA with a multiplex PCR assay. Amplified TCR beta libraries were sequenced as 87-base-pair reads on the Illumina HiSeq System. Per the source publication's procedure: Across the 666 repertoires, a later analysis counted roughly 77 million unique TCR beta chains, roughly 11 million of which were shared by at least two donors. Raw reads were error-corrected and collapsed into unique sequences by a nearest-neighbor algorithm in which closely related sequences were merged to remove PCR and sequencing errors. CDR3 sequences were aligned to IMGT reference sequences to assign V, D and J gene segments. For a sequence to be retained, a match of at least six nucleotides was required to both a V gene segment and a J gene segment. Rearrangements were called productive when the CDR3 lacked stop codons and stayed in frame with V and J; all others were non-productive. Following IMGT convention, CDR3 was defined as the stretch from the second conserved V-encoded cysteine up to the conserved J-encoded phenylalanine. Sequences without an unambiguous match to a single V gene segment were excluded from the earlier analysis of 500 to 700 of the donors. An earlier analysis of several hundred of the donors called V segments functional above 56.7% productive rearrangements and segregating when the between-donor standard deviation exceeded 5%. A statistical classification framework was developed to diagnose cytomegalovirus status using the catalog of TCR beta chain sequences. In a later analysis, V and J genes were assigned by comparing TCR nucleotide sequences against IMGT/GENE-DB human TR gene sequences. The TCRdist pipeline was used in a later analysis to assign CDR3 sequences and most-parsimonious VDJ recombination scenarios. In a later analysis, each TCR beta chain was defined by its CDR3 amino acid sequence together with its V-gene family, and reads lacking a unique V-gene family were excluded. As a way to deal with suspected cross-contamination and a sequencing artifact, a later analysis dropped approximately 590 nucleotide sequences that were highly shared and had low generation probability. For each public chain, a later analysis derived a clonal expansion index from normalized ranks of inferred template counts within each repertoire. In a later analysis, generation probabilities were computed with a VDJ recombination model fitted to out-of-frame rearrangements, and the resulting probabilities were checked against IGoR. In a later analysis, hypergeometric tests were used to score TCR-TCR, TCR-HLA and TCR-CMV co-occurrence, with a repertoire-size bias correction applied to TCR pairs. In a later analysis, false discovery rates were estimated by permuting HLA or CMV assignments 20 times. A later analysis grouped co-occurring TCRs with DBSCAN, adding TCRdist sequence similarity when clustering within HLA-allele-positive subsets. Co-occurrence clustering excluded repertoires with fewer than 30,000 or more than 120,000 public chains, plus five with anomalous nucleotide sharing. The table comes from immuneACCESS by way of TCRdb, which keeps in-frame sequences with V and J called. Part of the clones is missing from these tables; in studies checked, under half for an unresolved V gene and the rest for unknown reasons. That table furnishes V, J and clone size, whereas the DNA furnished D and trimming. In this sample the table shows some 200,000 clones, almost 85% of which occur a single time. The ten largest account for about 0.58% of the sample.

Including cysteine and phenylalanine, the CDR3 has 14 amino acids. Of all the DNA, just the CDR3 is kept, 42 bases in frame from base 1. V is cut by 5 bases and J by 3 bases, and the space between the germline ends is 14 bases. The germline V gene specifies SGHVS as CDR1 and FQNEAQ as CDR2. The sequence came from a woman between 35 and 50 years old in good health and CMV-seronegative. Recombination linked TRBV7-8 to TRBJ2-7; the best D guess is TRBD2, with 6 bases matching. The sample taken for sequencing was PBMCs. The CDR3 sequence is CASSRRGAGYEQYF. The nucleotide sequence reads TGTGCCAGCAGCAGAAGAGGAGCGGGCTACGAGCAGTACTTC.